This TCR beta chain emerged from a study of cytomegalovirus exposure and HLA in healthy donors. Germline CDR1 and CDR2: SGHRS and YFSETQ. CDR3 length: 14 residues. J gave up 6 bases and V 4 bases, and 9 bases lay outside the gene matches. Study results and limitations: Segments of the TCR beta V type were, in most cases, productive about 87% or about 30% of the time in an earlier analysis. Reportedly, cytomegalovirus status was diagnosed with high sensitivity and specificity.

All the people who gave samples were healthy bone marrow donors. Comment on this clone: Its antigen is not identified.

PCR primers comprised 60 Vbeta and 13 Jbeta primers. Here immunoSEQ multiplex PCR was the method, and the copy in TCRdb shows in-frame clones only, minus some. The sample records some 210,000 clones, 75% to 80% being singletons. The clonotype comes from a woman in her 30s in good health and CMV-seropositive. This chain joins TRBV5-1 and TRBJ2-7; 8 positions match TRBD1. The sample was PBMCs. The chain's CDR3 is CASSPRDRGREQYF. The CDR3 region has the DNA TGCGCCAGCAGCCCTCGCGACAGGGGACGCGAGCAGTACTTC.